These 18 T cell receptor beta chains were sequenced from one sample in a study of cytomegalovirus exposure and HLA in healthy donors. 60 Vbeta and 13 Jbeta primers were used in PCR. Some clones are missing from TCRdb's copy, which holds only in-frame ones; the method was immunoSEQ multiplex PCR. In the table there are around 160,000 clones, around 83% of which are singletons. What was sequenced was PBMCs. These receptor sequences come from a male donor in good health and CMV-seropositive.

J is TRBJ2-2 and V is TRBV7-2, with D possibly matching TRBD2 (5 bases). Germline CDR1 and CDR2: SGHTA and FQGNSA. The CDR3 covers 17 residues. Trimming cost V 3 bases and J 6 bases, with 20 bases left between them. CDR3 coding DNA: TGTGCCAGCAGCTTCCGAACCGGAGAGGGAAGGTCCGGGGAGCTGTTTTTT. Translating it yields CASSFRTGEGRSGELFF.

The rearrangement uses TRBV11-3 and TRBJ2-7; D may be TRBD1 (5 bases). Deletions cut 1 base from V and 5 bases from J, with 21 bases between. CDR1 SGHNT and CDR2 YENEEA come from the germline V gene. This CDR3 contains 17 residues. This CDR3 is CASSLGGSGIQHHEQYF. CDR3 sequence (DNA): TGTGCCAGCAGCTTAGGGGGTTCAGGGATACAGCATCACGAGCAGTACTTC.

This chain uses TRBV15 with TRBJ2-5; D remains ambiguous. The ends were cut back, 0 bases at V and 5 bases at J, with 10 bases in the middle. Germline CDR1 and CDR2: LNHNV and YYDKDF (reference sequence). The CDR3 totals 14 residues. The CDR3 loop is CATSRDSSGETQYF. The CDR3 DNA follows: TGTGCCACCAGCAGAGATAGCAGTGGGGAGACCCAGTACTTC.

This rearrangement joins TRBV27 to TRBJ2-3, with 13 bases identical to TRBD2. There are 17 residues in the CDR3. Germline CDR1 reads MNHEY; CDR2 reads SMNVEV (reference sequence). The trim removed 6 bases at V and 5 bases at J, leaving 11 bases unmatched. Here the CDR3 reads CASSRIGTSGVGDTQYF. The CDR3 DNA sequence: TGTGCCAGCAGCCGAATCGGGACTAGCGGGGTGGGAGATACGCAGTATTTT.

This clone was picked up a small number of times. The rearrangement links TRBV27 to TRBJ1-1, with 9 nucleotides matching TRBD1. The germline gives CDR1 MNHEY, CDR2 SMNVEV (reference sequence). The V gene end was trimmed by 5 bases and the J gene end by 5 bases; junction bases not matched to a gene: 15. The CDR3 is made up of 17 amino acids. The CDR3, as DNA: TGTGCCAGCAGTCTCACCCCCTACTCGGACAGGGGTACTGAAGCTTTCTTT. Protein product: CASSLTPYSDRGTEAFF.

The CDR3 region has the DNA TGTGCCAGCAGTCTCATAGCGGGAGAAGCGGGCAATGAGCAGTTCTTC. It translates to CASSLIAGEAGNEQFF. V and J are TRBV27 and TRBJ2-1, with TRBD2 matching 9 bases. J lost 6 bases, V lost 5 bases, and 11 bases had no gene match. Germline assignment: CDR1 MNHEY and CDR2 SMNVEV (reference sequence). The CDR3 runs 16 residues.

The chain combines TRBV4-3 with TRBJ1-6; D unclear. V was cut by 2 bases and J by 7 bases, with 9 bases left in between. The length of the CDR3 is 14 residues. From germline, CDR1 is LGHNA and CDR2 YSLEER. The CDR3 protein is CASSQQNKNSPLHF. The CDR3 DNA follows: TGCGCCAGCAGCCAACAGAATAAGAATTCACCCCTCCACTTT.

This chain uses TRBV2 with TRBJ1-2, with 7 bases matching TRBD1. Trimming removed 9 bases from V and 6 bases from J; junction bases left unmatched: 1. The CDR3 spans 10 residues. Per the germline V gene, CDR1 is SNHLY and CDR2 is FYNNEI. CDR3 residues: CARDRDGYTF. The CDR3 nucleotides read TGTGCCAGAGACAGGGATGGCTACACCTTC.

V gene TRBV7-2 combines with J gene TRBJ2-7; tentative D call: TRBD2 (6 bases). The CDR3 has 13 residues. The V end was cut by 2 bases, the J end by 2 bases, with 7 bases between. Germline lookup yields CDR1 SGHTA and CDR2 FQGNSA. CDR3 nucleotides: TGTGCCAGCAGCTTAACGGGAGCCTACGAGCAGTACTTC. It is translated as CASSLTGAYEQYF.

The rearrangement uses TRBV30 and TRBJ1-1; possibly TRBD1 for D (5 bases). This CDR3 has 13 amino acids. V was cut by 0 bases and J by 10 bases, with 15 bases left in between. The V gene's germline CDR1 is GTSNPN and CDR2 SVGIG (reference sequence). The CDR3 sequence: CAWSVSPGRGAFF. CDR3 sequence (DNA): TGTGCCTGGAGTGTTAGTCCAGGGCGGGGAGCTTTCTTT.

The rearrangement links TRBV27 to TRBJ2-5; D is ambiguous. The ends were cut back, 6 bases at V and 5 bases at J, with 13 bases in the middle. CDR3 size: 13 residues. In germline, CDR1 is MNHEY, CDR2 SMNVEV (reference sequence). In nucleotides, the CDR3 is TGTGCCAGCAGCTCCCGGAGTTTCGAGACCCAGTACTTC. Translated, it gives CASSSRSFETQYF.

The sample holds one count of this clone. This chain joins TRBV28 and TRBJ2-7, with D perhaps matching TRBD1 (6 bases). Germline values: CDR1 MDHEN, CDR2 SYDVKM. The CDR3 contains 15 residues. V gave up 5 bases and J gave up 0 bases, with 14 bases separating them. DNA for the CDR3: TGTGCCAGCAGTGGACAGATTAAATTCTCCTACGAGCAGTACTTC. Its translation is CASSGQIKFSYEQYF. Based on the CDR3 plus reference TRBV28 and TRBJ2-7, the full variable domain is DVKVTQSSRYLVKRTGEKVFLECVQDMDHENMFWYRQDPGLGLRLIYFSYDVKMKEKGDIPEGYSVSREKKERFSLILESASTNQTSMYLCASSGQIKFSYEQYFGPGTRLTVT.

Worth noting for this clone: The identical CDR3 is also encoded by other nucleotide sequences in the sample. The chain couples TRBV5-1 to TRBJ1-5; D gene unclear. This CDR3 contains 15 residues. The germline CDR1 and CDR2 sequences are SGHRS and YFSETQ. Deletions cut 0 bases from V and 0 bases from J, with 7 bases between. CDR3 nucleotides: TGCGCCAGCAGCTTGGACGGGAGTAGCAATCAGCCCCAGCATTTT. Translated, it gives CASSLDGSSNQPQHF.

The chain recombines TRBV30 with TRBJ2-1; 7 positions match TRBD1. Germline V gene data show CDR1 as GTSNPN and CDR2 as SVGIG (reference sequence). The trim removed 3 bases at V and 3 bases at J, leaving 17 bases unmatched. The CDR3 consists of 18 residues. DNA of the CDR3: TGTGCCTGGAGAGTCTACCTTCTTGGCAGGGGGATCTACAATGAGCAGTTCTTC. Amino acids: CAWRVYLLGRGIYNEQFF.

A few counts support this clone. This chain's CDR3 is CASSPGLSDVEKLFF. DNA for the CDR3: TGTGCCAGCTCACCGGGGCTCTCAGACGTGGAAAAACTGTTTTTT. This chain links TRBV18 with TRBJ1-4; perhaps TRBD1 as D (5 bases). Germline V gene data show CDR1 as KGHSH and CDR2 as LQKENI. V lost 3 bases and J 8 bases, leaving 16 bases between the germline ends. The CDR3 is 15 residues long. Complete variable domain (other parts from reference TRBV18 and TRBJ1-4): NAGVMQNPRHLVRRRGQEARLRCSPMKGHSHVYWYRQLPEEGLKFMVYLQKENIIDESGMPKERFSAEFPKEGPSILRIQQVVRGDSAAYFCASSPGLSDVEKLFFGSGTQLSVL.

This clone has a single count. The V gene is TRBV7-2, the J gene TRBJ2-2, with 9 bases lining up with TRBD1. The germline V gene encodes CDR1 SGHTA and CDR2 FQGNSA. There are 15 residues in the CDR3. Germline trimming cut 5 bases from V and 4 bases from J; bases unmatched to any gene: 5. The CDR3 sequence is CASSRDRVRTGELFF. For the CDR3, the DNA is TGTGCCAGCAGCCGGGACAGGGTTCGCACCGGGGAGCTGTTTTTT.

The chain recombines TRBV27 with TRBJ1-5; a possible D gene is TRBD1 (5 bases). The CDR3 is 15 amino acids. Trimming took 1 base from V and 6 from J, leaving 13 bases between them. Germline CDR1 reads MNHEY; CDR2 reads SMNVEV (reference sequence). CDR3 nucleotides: TGTGCCAGCAGTTTATTTTTGGGGGGAGGTCAGCCCCAGCATTTT. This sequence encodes CASSLFLGGGQPQHF.

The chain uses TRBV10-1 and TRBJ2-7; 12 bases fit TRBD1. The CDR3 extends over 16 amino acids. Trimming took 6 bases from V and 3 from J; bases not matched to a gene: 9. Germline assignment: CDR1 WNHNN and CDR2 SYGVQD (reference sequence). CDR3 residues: CASSTGTGGRNYEQYF. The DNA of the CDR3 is TGCGCCAGCAGCACCGGGACAGGGGGCCGGAACTACGAGCAGTACTTC.